This T cell receptor beta chain was profiled in a study of blood T cell repertoires in COVID-19 (dated by TCRdb to 2018 to 2020). Study-level background: Samples covering the acute and convalescent phases of COVID-19 were provided by collaborators in the United States, Italy and Spain. The prospective study material was composed of cDNA or gDNA derived from T cells, B-cell-depleted T cells, or PBMCs. Subjects who had been exposed to COVID-19, were actively infected with it, or had recovered from it provided the deeply sampled blood TCRbeta repertoires that made up the dataset. A freely available public database, intended as a resource for researchers studying the immune response to SARS-CoV-2, is where the repertoires were released. Samples came from the ongoing ImmuneRACE study (first 160 participants) plus 1,254 subjects from 6 global collaborators. The sample metadata nearly always contained a de-identified subject ID, COVID-19 status, age in years and sex. Where HLA class I and class II types were available, the types were taken from metadata supplied by the sample provider, not from assay-based typing. Broader findings and caveats from the paper: The amount of clinical and demographic metadata varied by source and participant and was provided uncurated.

V loses 3 bases, J loses 7 bases, and the germline ends lie 18 bases apart. Reading the germline V gene (reference sequence) gives CDR1 LNHDA and CDR2 SQIVND. The CDR3 measures 15 amino acids from cysteine to phenylalanine. Solely the CDR3 DNA is kept, with 45 bases framed from the first base. Comment on this clone: Its antigen is still unknown. Qualities for individual bases were not recorded, and no much larger clone is one base off.

TCRbeta CDR3 regions were amplified from genomic DNA by means of the immunoSEQ Assay, a bias-controlled multiplex PCR. The study's own analysis went as follows. Within the assay, amplification of reference gene primers was used to estimate how many nucleated cells each sample contained. To quantify the absolute abundance of each unique TCRbeta CDR3 rearrangement, sequence reads were collapsed and filtered. Productive Simpson clonality was computed per sample as the square root of Simpson's diversity index over productive rearrangements. TCRdb stores this immuneACCESS table with in-frame sequences only. Part of the clones is absent; in the studies checked, under half of the shortfall reflects unresolved V genes, and no reason is known for the rest. That table supplies the V and J calls and clone size; D and trimming were determined from the DNA. The sample yields 200,000 to 300,000 clones; around 82% were counted once. Of the sample, about 3.8% is held by the ten largest clones.

In the prospective study, participants were roughly 18 to 95 years old, resided in about two dozen geographic areas of the United States, and were enrolled through a virtual design. In the prospective study, cohorts were assigned on the basis of participant-reported clinical history obtained from a screening survey and a study questionnaire. Exposed participants had been in contact, within 2 weeks of entering the study, with a person who had a PCR-confirmed or clinician-diagnosed case of COVID-19. In the prospective study, whole blood, serum and a nasopharyngeal or oropharyngeal swab were collected from each participant by mobile phlebotomists. Participants in the prospective study had the option to provide additional blood draws and questionnaires over a roughly two-month period. Prospective study blood samples were shipped either frozen or at room temperature before DNA extraction.

Material: PBMCs or T cells enriched from blood (not recorded which). This chain joins TRBV19 to TRBJ1-2; the D segment could be TRBD1, given 5 matching bases. The receptor comes from a woman between 35 and 50 years old who had been exposed to COVID-19. The CDR3 amino acid sequence is: CASSIEAGKGPGYTF. The bases are TGTGCCAGTAGTATCGAGGCAGGGAAAGGTCCTGGCTACACCTTC.